Following are 32 T cell receptor beta chains from one sample sequenced in a study of T cell changes during pregnancy in multiple sclerosis. Some clones are missing from TCRdb's copy, which holds only in-frame ones; the method was immunoSEQ multiplex PCR. The sample yields some 80,000 clones, 70% to 90% seen once. The source material was peripheral blood, sampled in the first trimester of pregnancy. The receptors were gathered from a female donor in good health, enrolled as a control in a pregnancy study.

The V call is TRBV7-2, the J call TRBJ2-1; 8 bases match TRBD2. The CDR3 has 15 residues. V lost 5 bases, J lost 3 bases, and 6 bases stayed unmatched. Germline CDR1 is SGHTA and CDR2 is FQGNSA. CDR3 coding DNA: TGTGCCAGCAGCCCAGGACGGGGGGGCTACAATGAGCAGTTCTTC. This encodes CASSPGRGGYNEQFF.

This rearrangement joins TRBV7-2 to TRBJ2-7; 10 nucleotides align to TRBD2. Germline V gives CDR1 SGHTA, CDR2 FQGNSA. Trimming removed 1 base from V and 3 bases from J; junction bases left unmatched: 3. The CDR3 runs 15 residues. The CDR3 DNA reads TGTGCCAGCAGCTTAGGCTCTAGCGGGGGCTACGAGCAGTACTTC. Amino acid sequence: CASSLGSSGGYEQYF.

This clone was detected only once. V and J are TRBV14 and TRBJ2-7, with D perhaps matching TRBD2 (6 bases). Germline CDR1 SGHDN, CDR2 FVKESK. The CDR3 is 13 residues long. Trimming took 1 base from V and 6 from J, leaving 10 bases between them. The CDR3 DNA reads as TGTGCCAGCAGCCAAGGTGGGGGGTTCGAGCAGTACTTC. Protein: CASSQGGGFEQYF.

The genes are TRBV28 and TRBJ2-2; TRBD1 agrees at 10 bases. The junction had 9 bases not matched to a gene; V was cut back by 6 bases and J by 2 bases. The germline gives CDR1 MDHEN, CDR2 SYDVKM. The CDR3 loop spans 17 amino acids. The CDR3, as DNA: TGTGCCAGCAGGAACCGGGACAGGGGAGTTAACACCGGGGAGCTGTTTTTT. Translating it yields CASRNRDRGVNTGELFF.

V is TRBV5-1 and J is TRBJ1-3; D is perhaps TRBD1 (6 bases). V lost 3 bases and J 0 bases, leaving 13 bases between the germline ends. The germline V gene encodes CDR1 SGHRS and CDR2 YFSETQ. The CDR3 contains 16 residues. CDR3 protein: CASSSGQTNSGNTIYF. For the CDR3, the DNA is TGCGCCAGCAGCTCTGGACAGACGAACTCTGGAAACACCATATATTTT.

This chain connects TRBV7-2 to TRBJ2-3; 11 nucleotides line up with TRBD2. This CDR3 contains 16 residues. Per germline, CDR1 SGHTA and CDR2 FQGNSA. V gave up 5 bases and J gave up 4 bases; unmatched junction bases: 8. CDR3 nucleotide sequence: TGTGCCAGCAGCCTAATGACTAGCGGGATGGCAGATACGCAGTATTTT. Its translation: CASSLMTSGMADTQYF.

Note on this clone: The sample carries other DNA sequences with the same CDR3. The chain carries TRBV19 and TRBJ1-5, with 8 bases identical to TRBD1. Germline V gene lookup returns CDR1 LNHDA and CDR2 SQIVND (reference sequence). The CDR3 is 14 amino acids. J lost 6 bases, V lost 6 bases, and 7 bases had no gene match. CDR3 sequence: CASRGTGGSQPQHF. The CDR3 nucleotides read TGTGCCAGTAGGGGGACAGGAGGGAGTCAGCCCCAGCATTTT.

This chain connects TRBV5-1 to TRBJ2-3, with a possible D match to TRBD1 (6 bases). With 4 bases removed from V and 0 bases from J, the gap between germline ends came to 12 bases. Per the germline V gene, CDR1 is SGHRS and CDR2 is YFSETQ. This CDR3 region has 15 residues. The CDR3, as DNA: TGCGCCAGCAGCCTTGAAAGGGGGAGCACAGATACGCAGTATTTT. Its protein is CASSLERGSTDTQYF.

The chain carries TRBV19 and TRBJ2-5; tentative D call: TRBD1 (6 bases). Germline assignment: CDR1 LNHDA and CDR2 SQIVND (reference sequence). With 5 bases removed from V and 4 bases from J, the gap between germline ends came to 17 bases. The CDR3 loop spans 15 amino acids. CDR3 in DNA: TGTGCCAGTAGTCTAAAAGGGGGTAGGGGAGAGACCCAGTACTTC. This sequence encodes CASSLKGGRGETQYF.

There are a few counts of this clone. The chain links TRBV27 to TRBJ1-5; D might be TRBD1 (5 bases). The CDR3 sequence is 14 residues long. Trimming shortened V by 6 bases and J by 3 bases, and 12 bases separated the two germline ends. CDR1 MNHEY and CDR2 SMNVEV come from the germline V gene (reference sequence). CDR3 nucleotide sequence: TGTGCCAGCAGGGAAACAGGTTCCAATCAGCCCCAGCATTTT. Protein: CASRETGSNQPQHF.

The chain carries TRBV7-8 and TRBJ2-1; 11 bases agree with TRBD2. Trimming took 3 bases from V and 9 from J; bases not matched to a gene: 4. The germline CDR1 and CDR2 sequences are SGHVS and FQNEAQ. The CDR3 consists of 14 residues. Here the CDR3 reads CASSFSGRAGEQFF. DNA of the CDR3: TGTGCCAGCAGCTTTAGCGGGAGGGCCGGTGAGCAGTTCTTC.

As concerns this clone: One end of the junction does not line up with germline, which may come from a read error. The CDR3 here is CASSATGPSGANVLIF. The CDR3, as DNA: TGTGCCAGCAGTGCCACAGGGCCCTCTGGGGCCAACGTCCTGATTTTC. This chain uses TRBV2 with TRBJ2-6; possible D gene TRBD1, 6 bases. Germline assignment: CDR1 SNHLY and CDR2 FYNNEI. The CDR3 spans 16 residues. Using reference TRBV2 and TRBJ2-6 for the parts outside the CDR3, the full variable domain is EPEVTQTPSHQVTQMGQEVILRCVPISNHLYFYWYRQILGQKVEFLVSFYNNEISEKSEIFDDQFSVERPDGSNFTLKIRSTKLEDSAMYFCASSATGPSGANVLIFGAGSRLTVL.

This chain links TRBV5-4 with TRBJ1-2; D might be TRBD1 (5 bases). V lost 0 bases and J 0 bases, leaving 9 bases between the germline ends. The CDR3 runs to 15 residues. Germline assignment: CDR1 SGHNT and CDR2 YYREEE (reference sequence). CDR3 sequence reads: CASSLGGGSNYGYTF. CDR3 bases: TGTGCCAGCAGCTTGGGGGGCGGCTCTAACTATGGCTACACCTTC.

A few counts support this clone. The genes are TRBV5-1 and TRBJ2-5; 9 bases agree with TRBD2. The CDR3 spans 18 residues. The germline CDR1 and CDR2 sequences are SGHRS and YFSETQ. Germline trimming cut 0 bases from V and 4 bases from J; bases unmatched to any gene: 13. As DNA, the CDR3 is TGCGCCAGCAGCTTGGACTCTAGCGGGGACAAAGGGGGAGAGACCCAGTACTTC. It yields the protein CASSLDSSGDKGGETQYF.

This clone was counted a few times. This chain links TRBV7-2 with TRBJ2-7; TRBD1 might be the D (5 bases). The CDR3 totals 15 residues. The V gene lost 1 base and the J gene lost 2 bases, with 12 bases spanning the gap. Germline CDR1 SGHTA, CDR2 FQGNSA. The CDR3 sequence is CASSLGGQGAYEQYF. CDR3 bases: TGTGCCAGCAGCTTAGGTGGGCAGGGTGCCTACGAGCAGTACTTC.

The chain carries TRBV7-2 and TRBJ1-1, with D tentatively TRBD1 (6 bases). The CDR3 totals 15 residues. In germline, CDR1 is SGHTA, CDR2 FQGNSA. The V and J ends lost 6 bases and 6 bases respectively, with 20 bases between them. The chain's CDR3 is CASRKGGGNFPEAFF. The CDR3 DNA reads TGTGCCAGCAGAAAGGGGGGGGGAAATTTCCCTGAAGCTTTCTTT.

This clone was seen once. This chain uses TRBV2 with TRBJ1-3; D is uncertain. Trimming stripped 6 bases from V and 0 bases from J, with 9 bases between. This CDR3 spans 14 amino acids. Germline V gives CDR1 SNHLY, CDR2 FYNNEI. The CDR3 nucleotides read TGTGCCAGCAGCGTTAAATACTCTGGAAACACCATATATTTT. Its protein product is CASSVKYSGNTIYF. The full variable domain, its missing parts supplied by reference TRBV2 and TRBJ1-3, is EPEVTQTPSHQVTQMGQEVILRCVPISNHLYFYWYRQILGQKVEFLVSFYNNEISEKSEIFDDQFSVERPDGSNFTLKIRSTKLEDSAMYFCASSVKYSGNTIYFGEGSWLTVV.

This rearrangement joins TRBV27 to TRBJ2-3, with D perhaps TRBD2 (6 bases). CDR3 length equals 16 residues. The germline CDR1 and CDR2 sequences are MNHEY and SMNVEV (reference sequence). V dropped 4 bases and J dropped 2 bases, with 16 bases sitting between them. CDR3 bases: TGTGCCAGCAGTTGGGGAGGAAGGGGTCCCACAGATACGCAGTATTTT. Protein sequence: CASSWGGRGPTDTQYF.

The J gene is TRBJ2-7, the V gene TRBV5-1, with no clear D. In germline, CDR1 is SGHRS, CDR2 YFSETQ. The CDR3 loop spans 14 amino acids. Trimming removed 0 bases from V and 3 bases from J, with 10 bases in between. CDR3 nucleotide sequence: TGCGCCAGCAGCTTGGCCTTAGAGGACTACGAGCAGTACTTC. It yields the protein CASSLALEDYEQYF.

The V call is TRBV7-6, the J call TRBJ1-2; D remains ambiguous. From germline, CDR1 is SGHVS and CDR2 FNYEAQ. This CDR3 comprises 12 residues. Between the trimmed V and J ends, which lost 0 bases and 8 bases, there was a span of 7 bases. This CDR3 reads CASSLAGGGYTF. DNA for the CDR3: TGTGCCAGCAGCTTAGCAGGCGGGGGCTACACCTTC.

V usage is TRBV7-2 and J usage is TRBJ1-1; TRBD1 is a possible D gene (5 bases). Germline V CDR1 and CDR2: SGHTA, FQGNSA. Trimming removed 6 bases from V and 9 bases from J, with 17 bases in between. The CDR3 spans 13 residues. This CDR3 is CASRPYQGGKAFF. CDR3 in DNA: TGTGCCAGCAGGCCATACCAGGGCGGAAAAGCTTTCTTT.

Details on this clone: This CDR3 is also generated by other DNA sequences in the sample. CDR3 loop: CATSRDRGLYEQYF. The CDR3, as DNA: TGTGCCACCAGCAGGGACAGGGGGTTGTACGAGCAGTACTTC. V is TRBV15 and J is TRBJ2-7, with 10 bases matching TRBD1. Trimming took 3 bases from V and 4 from J; bases not matched to a gene: 3. CDR3 length: 14 amino acids. The germline V gene encodes CDR1 LNHNV and CDR2 YYDKDF (reference sequence). Based on the CDR3 plus reference TRBV15 and TRBJ2-7, the full variable domain is DAMVIQNPRYQVTQFGKPVTLSCSQTLNHNVMYWYQQKSSQAPKLLFHYYDKDFNNEADTPDNFQSRRPNTSFCFLDIRSPGLGDTAMYLCATSRDRGLYEQYFGPGTRLTVT.

The gene calls are TRBV4-2 and TRBJ2-5; perhaps TRBD2 as D (5 bases). This CDR3 has 12 amino acids. V was trimmed by 5 bases and J by 11 bases, leaving 15 bases between them. CDR1 and CDR2 from the germline V gene are LGHNA and YNFKEQ. CDR3 region: CASSSPVREQYF. The CDR3 DNA reads as TGTGCCAGCAGCAGTCCTGTTAGGGAGCAGTACTTC.

V gene TRBV6-5 combines with J gene TRBJ1-5; D perhaps matches TRBD1 (5 bases). Trimming took off 5 bases at V and 2 bases at J, with 13 bases between the two ends. Germline CDR1 MNHEY, CDR2 SVGAGI. This CDR3 has 15 residues. The CDR3 sequence is CASSPNAGGNQPQHF. The CDR3 nucleotides read TGTGCCAGCAGTCCCAATGCGGGGGGCAATCAGCCCCAGCATTTT.

The rearrangement joins TRBV4-3 to TRBJ2-2; 10 positions match TRBD1. This CDR3 contains 19 residues. The ends lost 0 bases at V and 2 bases at J; junction bases unmatched: 9. Looked up from germline, CDR1 is LGHNA and CDR2 is YSLEER. The CDR3 DNA sequence: TGCGCCAGCAGCCAAGATGGGACAGGGGTTGGGTTTAACACCGGGGAGCTGTTTTTT. Translated, it gives CASSQDGTGVGFNTGELFF.

The chain combines TRBV5-1 with TRBJ2-2; tentative D call: TRBD2 (6 bases). This CDR3 has 18 amino acids. Germline-derived CDR1 and CDR2 are SGHRS and YFSETQ. With 0 bases removed from V and 1 base from J, the gap between germline ends came to 16 bases. The CDR3 is CASSLGGGRVGNTGELFF. CDR3 in DNA: TGCGCCAGCAGCTTGGGAGGAGGGCGAGTGGGGAACACCGGGGAGCTGTTTTTT. The full variable domain, in which reference TRBV5-1 and TRBJ2-2 provide the parts outside the CDR3, is KAGVTQTPRYLIKTRGQQVTLSCSPISGHRSVSWYQQTPGQGLQFLFEYFSETQRNKGNFPGRFSGRQFSNSRSEMNVSTLELGDSALYLCASSLGGGRVGNTGELFFGEGSRLTVL.

There are a few counts of this clone. V is TRBV7-2 and J is TRBJ1-1; 7 nucleotides line up with TRBD1. The CDR3 totals 14 residues. Germline assignment: CDR1 SGHTA and CDR2 FQGNSA. V was clipped by 5 bases and J by 0 bases; unmatched bases: 3. CDR3 protein: CASSTQGMNTEAFF. The CDR3 DNA reads TGTGCCAGCAGCACACAGGGGATGAACACTGAAGCTTTCTTT.

This chain links TRBV28 with TRBJ1-2; maybe TRBD1 (5 bases). V dropped 3 bases and J dropped 0 bases, with 8 bases sitting between them. The CDR3 extends over 14 amino acids. CDR1 MDHEN and CDR2 SYDVKM come from the germline V gene. CDR3 in DNA: TGTGCCAGCAGTTTGGGGGGGGCTAACTATGGCTACACCTTC. Its translation is CASSLGGANYGYTF.

A few counts support this clone. V gene TRBV4-1 combines with J gene TRBJ2-1; maybe TRBD2 (5 bases). The CDR3 totals 13 residues. The germline CDR1 and CDR2 sequences are MGHRA and YSYEKL. With 4 bases removed from V and 7 bases from J, the gap between germline ends came to 11 bases. The CDR3 protein is CASSPGKWNEQFF. CDR3 sequence (DNA): TGCGCCAGCAGCCCGGGAAAGTGGAATGAGCAGTTCTTC.

This CDR3 reads CASSFFSGNNEQYF. Here the CDR3 DNA reads TGTGCCAGCAGTTTCTTCTCCGGGAACAACGAGCAGTACTTC. The chain carries TRBV27 and TRBJ2-7, with a weak D call TRBD2 (5 bases). V lost 3 bases, J lost 5 bases, and 14 bases lay in between. The length of the CDR3 is 14 residues. CDR1 and CDR2 (germline): MNHEY, SMNVEV (reference sequence).

This rearrangement joins TRBV25-1 to TRBJ2-3; D not resolved. Germline V lookup: CDR1 MGHDK, CDR2 SYGVNS. V lost 1 base and J 1 base, leaving 12 bases between the germline ends. The CDR3 spans 16 residues. CDR3 DNA sequence: TGTGCCAGCAGTGAATCTGCCCGAGTGGGCACAGATACGCAGTATTTT. As protein: CASSESARVGTDTQYF.

This chain links TRBV25-1 with TRBJ1-1, with TRBD1 as a possible D gene (5 bases). This CDR3 region has 15 residues. Germline V gene data show CDR1 as MGHDK and CDR2 as SYGVNS. V was pared by 2 bases and J by 11 bases, with 21 bases between. The CDR3: CASSEVGRGSPGAFF. The CDR3 region has the DNA TGTGCCAGCAGTGAAGTGGGGAGGGGAAGCCCGGGCGCTTTCTTT.